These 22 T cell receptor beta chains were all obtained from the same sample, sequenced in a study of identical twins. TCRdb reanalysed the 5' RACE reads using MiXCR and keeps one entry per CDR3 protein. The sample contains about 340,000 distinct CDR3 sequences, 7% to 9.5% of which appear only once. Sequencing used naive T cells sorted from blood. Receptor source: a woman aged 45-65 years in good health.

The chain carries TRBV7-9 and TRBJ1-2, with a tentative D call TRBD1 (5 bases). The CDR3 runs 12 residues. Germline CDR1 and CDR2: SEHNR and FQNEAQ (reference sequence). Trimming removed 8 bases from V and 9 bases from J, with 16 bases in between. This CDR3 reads CASDGSGGSYTF. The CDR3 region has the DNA TGTGCCAGCGATGGGAGTGGGGGGAGCTACACCTTC.

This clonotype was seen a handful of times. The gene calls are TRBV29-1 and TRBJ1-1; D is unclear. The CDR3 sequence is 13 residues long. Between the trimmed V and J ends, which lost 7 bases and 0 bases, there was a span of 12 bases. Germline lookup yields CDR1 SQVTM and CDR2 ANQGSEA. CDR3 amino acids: CSARQPMNTEAFF. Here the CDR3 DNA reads TGCAGCGCTCGTCAGCCTATGAACACTGAAGCTTTCTTT.

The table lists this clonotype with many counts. The CDR3 is CASSIGTAYGYTF. In DNA, the CDR3 is TGCGCCAGCAGCATCGGGACCGCATATGGCTACACCTTC. The chain joins TRBV5-1 to TRBJ1-2; possible D gene TRBD1, 5 bases. The CDR3 consists of 13 residues. CDR1 and CDR2 from the germline V gene are SGHRS and YFSETQ. Trimming shortened V by 4 bases and J by 5 bases, and 12 bases separated the two germline ends.

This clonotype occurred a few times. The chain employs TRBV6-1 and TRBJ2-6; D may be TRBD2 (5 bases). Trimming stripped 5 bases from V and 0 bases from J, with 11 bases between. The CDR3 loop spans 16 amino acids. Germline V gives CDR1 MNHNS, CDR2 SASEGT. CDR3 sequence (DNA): TGTGCCAGCAGTAGGCACGGGGACTCTGGGGCCAACGTCCTGACTTTC. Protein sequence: CASSRHGDSGANVLTF.

CDR3 in amino acids: CASSYWRGTSNYEQYF. DNA for the CDR3: TGTGCCAGCAGTTACTGGCGCGGGACTAGCAACTACGAGCAGTACTTC. The rearrangement uses TRBV6-5 and TRBJ2-7; 9 bases agree with TRBD2. CDR1 and CDR2 from the germline V gene are MNHEY and SVGAGI. Trimming cost V 1 base and J 3 bases; bases outside gene matches: 7. The CDR3 has 16 amino acids.

The CDR3 bases are TGTGCCAGTGGCTCGGGGACAGGGGGAAAGACCCAGTACTTC. This codes for CASGSGTGGKTQYF. This chain joins TRBV19 and TRBJ2-5, with 11 positions matching TRBD1. The ends lost 8 bases at V and 6 bases at J; junction bases unmatched: 8. CDR1 and CDR2 (germline): LNHDA, SQIVND (reference sequence). This CDR3 spans 14 amino acids.

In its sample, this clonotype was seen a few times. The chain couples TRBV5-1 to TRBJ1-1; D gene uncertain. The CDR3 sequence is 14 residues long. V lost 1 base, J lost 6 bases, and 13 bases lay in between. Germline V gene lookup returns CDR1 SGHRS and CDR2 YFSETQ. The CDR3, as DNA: TGCGCCAGCAGCTTGATGCCGGGGTTTCCTGAAGCTTTCTTT. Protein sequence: CASSLMPGFPEAFF.

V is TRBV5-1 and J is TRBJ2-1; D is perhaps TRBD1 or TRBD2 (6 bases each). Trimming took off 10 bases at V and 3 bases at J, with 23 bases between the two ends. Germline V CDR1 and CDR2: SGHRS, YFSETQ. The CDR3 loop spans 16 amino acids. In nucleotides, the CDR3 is TGCGCCGTCTCTGATGTGGGGGGCACATTCTACAATGAGCAGTTCTTC. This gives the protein CAVSDVGGTFYNEQFF.

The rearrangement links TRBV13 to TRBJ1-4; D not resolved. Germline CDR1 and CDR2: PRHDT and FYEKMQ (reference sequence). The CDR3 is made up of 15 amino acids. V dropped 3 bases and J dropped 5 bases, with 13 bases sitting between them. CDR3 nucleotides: TGTGCCAGCAGCTTCCGGACGGAGTTAAATGAAAAACTGTTTTTT. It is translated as CASSFRTELNEKLFF.

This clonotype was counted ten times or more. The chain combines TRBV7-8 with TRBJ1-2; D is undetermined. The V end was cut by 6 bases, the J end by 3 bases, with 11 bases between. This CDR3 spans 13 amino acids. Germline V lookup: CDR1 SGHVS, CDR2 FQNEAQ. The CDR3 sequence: CASSPIRDYGYTF. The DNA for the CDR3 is TGTGCCAGCAGTCCTATTCGGGACTATGGCTACACCTTC.

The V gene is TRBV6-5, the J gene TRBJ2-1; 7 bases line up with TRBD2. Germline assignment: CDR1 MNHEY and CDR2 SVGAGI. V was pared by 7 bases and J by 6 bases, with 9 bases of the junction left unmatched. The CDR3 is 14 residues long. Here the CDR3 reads CASMAERLANEQFF. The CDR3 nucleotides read TGTGCCAGCATGGCCGAAAGACTAGCCAATGAGCAGTTCTTC.

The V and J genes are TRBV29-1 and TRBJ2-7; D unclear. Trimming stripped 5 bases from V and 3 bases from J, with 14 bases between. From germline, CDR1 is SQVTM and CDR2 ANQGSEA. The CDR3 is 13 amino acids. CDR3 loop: CSVLGGSLYEQYF. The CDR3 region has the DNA TGCAGCGTTTTAGGTGGTAGTCTCTACGAGCAGTACTTC.

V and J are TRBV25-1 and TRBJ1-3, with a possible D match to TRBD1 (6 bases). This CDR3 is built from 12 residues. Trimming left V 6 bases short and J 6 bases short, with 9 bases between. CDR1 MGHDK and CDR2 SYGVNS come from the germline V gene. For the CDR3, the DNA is TGTGCCAGCAGCCCGGGGGCAAACACCATATATTTT. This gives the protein CASSPGANTIYF.

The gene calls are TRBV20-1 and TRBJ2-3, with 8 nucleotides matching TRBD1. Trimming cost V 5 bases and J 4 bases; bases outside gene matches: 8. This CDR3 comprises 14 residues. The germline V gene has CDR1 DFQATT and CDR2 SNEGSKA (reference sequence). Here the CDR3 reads CSAQGAWGADTQYF. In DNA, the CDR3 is TGCAGTGCTCAGGGGGCGTGGGGCGCAGATACGCAGTATTTT.

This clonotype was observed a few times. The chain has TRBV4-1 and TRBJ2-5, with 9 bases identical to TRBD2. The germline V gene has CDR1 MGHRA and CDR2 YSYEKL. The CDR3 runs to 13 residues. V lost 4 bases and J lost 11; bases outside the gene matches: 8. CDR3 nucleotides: TGCGCCAGCAGCCCCGGGACTAGCACACTTCAGTACTTC. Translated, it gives CASSPGTSTLQYF.

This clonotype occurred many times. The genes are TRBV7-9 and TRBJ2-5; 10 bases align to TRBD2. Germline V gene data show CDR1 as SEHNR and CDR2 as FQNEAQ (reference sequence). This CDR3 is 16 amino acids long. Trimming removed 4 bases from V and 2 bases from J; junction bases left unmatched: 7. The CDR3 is CASSSKAGGIQETQYF. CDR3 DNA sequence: TGTGCCAGCAGCTCTAAAGCGGGAGGGATTCAAGAGACCCAGTACTTC.

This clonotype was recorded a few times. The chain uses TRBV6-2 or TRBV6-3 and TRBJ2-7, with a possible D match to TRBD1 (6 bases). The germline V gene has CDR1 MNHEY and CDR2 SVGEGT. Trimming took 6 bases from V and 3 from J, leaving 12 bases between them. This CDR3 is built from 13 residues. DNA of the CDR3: TGTGCCAGCAGATCGGGACAACACTACGAGCAGTACTTC. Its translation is CASRSGQHYEQYF.

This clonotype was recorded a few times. CDR3 sequence: CASQGRSEKLFF. DNA of the CDR3: TGTGCCAGTCAGGGGAGAAGTGAAAAACTGTTTTTT. The chain uses TRBV27 and TRBJ1-4; perhaps TRBD1 as D (6 bases). This CDR3 has 12 amino acids. V was cut by 9 bases and J by 7 bases, with 12 bases left in between. Germline lookup yields CDR1 MNHEY and CDR2 SMNVEV (reference sequence).

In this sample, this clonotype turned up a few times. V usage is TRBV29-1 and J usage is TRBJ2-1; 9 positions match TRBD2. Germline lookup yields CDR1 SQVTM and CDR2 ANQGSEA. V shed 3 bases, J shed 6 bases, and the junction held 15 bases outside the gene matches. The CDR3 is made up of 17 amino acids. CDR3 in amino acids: CSVEGVAGAPGANEQFF. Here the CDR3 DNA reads TGCAGCGTTGAGGGGGTAGCGGGAGCCCCAGGGGCCAATGAGCAGTTCTTC.

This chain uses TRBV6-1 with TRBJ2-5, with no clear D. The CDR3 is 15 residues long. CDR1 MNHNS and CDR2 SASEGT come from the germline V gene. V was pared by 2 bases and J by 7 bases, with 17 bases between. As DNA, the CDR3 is TGTGCCAGCAGTGAATCGGCAGTACTCATGGGGACCCAGTACTTC. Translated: CASSESAVLMGTQYF.

DNA of the CDR3: TGCGCCAGCAGAGGGGGCCGGGGGGCTGAAGCTTTCTTT. This gives the protein CASRGGRGAEAFF. The chain carries TRBV5-1 and TRBJ1-1, with 7 nucleotides matching TRBD1. This CDR3 region has 13 residues. Losses at the gene ends were 5 bases for V and 6 bases for J; bases not matched to a gene: 7. CDR1 and CDR2 from the germline V gene are SGHRS and YFSETQ. Combining the CDR3 with reference TRBV5-1 and TRBJ1-1 gives the whole variable domain KAGVTQTPRYLIKTRGQQVTLSCSPISGHRSVSWYQQTPGQGLQFLFEYFSETQRNKGNFPGRFSGRQFSNSRSEMNVSTLELGDSALYLCASRGGRGAEAFFGQGTRLTVV.

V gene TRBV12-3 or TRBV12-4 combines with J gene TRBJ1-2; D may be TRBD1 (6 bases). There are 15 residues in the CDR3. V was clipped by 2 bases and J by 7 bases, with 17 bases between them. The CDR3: CASSLFSGAGSGYTF. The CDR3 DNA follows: TGTGCCAGCAGTTTATTTTCAGGGGCCGGTTCTGGCTACACCTTC.